These 17 T cell receptor beta chains came from one sample sequenced in a study of vaccination and CD4 T cells after COVID-19. Which antigens these TCRs recognize remains unknown. Sequencing of DNA taken from cultured CD4+ T cells relied on the Oncomine TCR Beta short-read assay. TCRdb fed the PCR reads into MiXCR, producing one record per CDR3 protein. The top ten clones hold approximately 7.5% of a sample with about 19,000 distinct CDR3 sequences, 45% to 70% of them seen once. Treatment: approximately 9-day PBMC culture with coronavirus spike peptide pools or control peptides (ViraFEST assay). Sequencing was done on a sample of CD4+ T cells from blood, cultured in vitro. These receptors were obtained from a human donor who had recovered from COVID-19.

This rearrangement joins TRBV7-9 to TRBJ2-7, with 8 positions matching TRBD1. Germline-derived CDR1 and CDR2 are SEHNR and FQNEAQ (reference sequence). CDR3 length: 14 residues. The trim removed 1 base at V and 5 bases at J, leaving 4 bases unmatched. This CDR3 is CASSLGSGGHEQYF. The CDR3 DNA reads TGTGCCAGCAGCTTAGGGTCAGGGGGCCACGAGCAGTACTTC.

This clonotype turned up a few times. The chain couples TRBV2 to TRBJ2-5; no definite D call. Looked up from germline, CDR1 is SNHLY and CDR2 is FYNNEI. The CDR3 consists of 13 residues. Trimming stripped 6 bases from V and 7 bases from J, with 15 bases between. CDR3 nucleotide sequence: TGTGCCAGCAGGACCGCCGATGGCGTGACCCAGTACTTC. As protein: CASRTADGVTQYF.

The rearrangement joins TRBV15 to TRBJ2-7, with D possibly being TRBD1 (5 bases). The CDR3 has 13 amino acids. Germline V lookup: CDR1 LNHNV, CDR2 YYDKDF (reference sequence). The ends were cut back, 2 bases at V and 5 bases at J, with 10 bases in the middle. CDR3 sequence: CATSRNTGNEQYF. CDR3 DNA sequence: TGTGCCACCAGCAGAAACACAGGAAACGAGCAGTACTTC.

The table lists this clonotype with a few counts. The J gene is TRBJ1-6, the V gene TRBV27, with D unclear. The CDR3 length is 14 residues. CDR1 is MNHEY and CDR2 is SMNVEV in the germline V gene (reference sequence). V lost 1 base and J lost 7, with 8 bases in between. The CDR3 is CASSLLGYNSPLHF. The CDR3 DNA sequence: TGTGCCAGCAGTTTATTGGGGTACAATTCACCCCTCCACTTT.

The chain combines TRBV27 with TRBJ2-7; no clear D gene. The germline V gene has CDR1 MNHEY and CDR2 SMNVEV (reference sequence). This CDR3 has 14 residues. The ends were cut back, 7 bases at V and 7 bases at J, with 20 bases in the middle. CDR3 amino acids: CASTQTNSPGEQYF. CDR3 nucleotides: TGTGCCAGCACCCAAACCAACAGCCCCGGGGAGCAGTACTTC.

This clonotype was detected a few times. The chain combines TRBV20-1 with TRBJ2-2; the match to TRBD2 covers 11 bases. In germline, CDR1 is DFQATT, CDR2 SNEGSKA (reference sequence). The CDR3 is 16 amino acids. The junction had 7 bases not matched to a gene; V was cut back by 6 bases and J by 1 base. The CDR3 region is CSALTSGRLNTGELFF. CDR3 in DNA: TGCAGTGCCCTCACTAGCGGGAGATTGAACACCGGGGAGCTGTTTTTT.

The chain employs TRBV12-3 or TRBV12-4 and TRBJ2-7; perhaps TRBD1 as D (5 bases). Between the trimmed V and J ends, which lost 3 bases and 0 bases, there was a span of 9 bases. The CDR3 contains 14 residues. This chain's CDR3 is CASSLGRDSYEQYF. The CDR3 coding sequence is TGTGCCAGCAGTTTGGGCAGGGACTCCTACGAGCAGTACTTC.

The rearrangement uses TRBV19 and TRBJ2-5, with 7 positions matching TRBD1. Germline loops: CDR1 LNHDA, CDR2 SQIVND (reference sequence). The CDR3 contains 14 residues. J lost 4 bases, V lost 6 bases, and 8 bases had no gene match. CDR3: CASSSYRGTETQYF. The CDR3 bases are TGTGCCAGTAGCTCATACAGGGGAACAGAGACCCAGTACTTC. Using reference TRBV19 and TRBJ2-5 for the parts outside the CDR3, the full variable domain is DGGITQSPKYLFRKEGQNVTLSCEQNLNHDAMYWYRQDPGQGLRLIYYSQIVNDFQKGDIAEGYSVSREKKESFPLTVTSAQKNPTAFYLCASSSYRGTETQYFGPGTRLLVL.

CDR3 coding DNA: TGTGCCAGCAGCCAACTGGGGGACTATGGCTACACCTTC. This gives the protein CASSQLGDYGYTF. The chain combines TRBV7-9 with TRBJ1-2, with D tentatively TRBD1 (5 bases). This CDR3 has 13 amino acids. The V end was cut by 5 bases, the J end by 3 bases, with 10 bases between. The germline V gene encodes CDR1 SEHNR and CDR2 FQNEAQ (reference sequence).

The chain employs TRBV3-1 and TRBJ2-2; unclear D gene. The CDR3 is 13 residues long. Germline CDR1 and CDR2: LGHDT and YNNKEL (reference sequence). V lost 0 bases and J lost 7, with 6 bases in between. The CDR3 loop reads CASSQEENGELFF. In DNA, the CDR3 is TGTGCCAGCAGCCAAGAGGAAAACGGGGAGCTGTTTTTT.

This chain links TRBV28 with TRBJ1-6; TRBD1 might be the D (5 bases). Trimming pared 8 bases from V and 6 bases from J, leaving 11 bases between. From germline, CDR1 is MDHEN and CDR2 SYDVKM. The CDR3 runs 13 residues. CDR3 amino acids: CASLRQLNSPLHF. CDR3 nucleotide sequence: TGTGCCAGCCTACGACAGCTTAATTCACCCCTCCACTTT.

This clonotype came up a few times. This chain uses TRBV4-2 with TRBJ1-5; tentative D call: TRBD1 (5 bases). The CDR3 is 15 amino acids. V lost 1 base, J lost 6 bases, and 13 bases lay in between. CDR1 is LGHNA and CDR2 is YNFKEQ in the germline V gene. The CDR3 sequence: CASSQGSREIQPQHF. DNA for the CDR3: TGTGCCAGCAGCCAAGGGTCCAGGGAAATTCAGCCCCAGCATTTT.

The count of this clonotype is one. The V gene is TRBV6-5, the J gene TRBJ1-4; maybe TRBD1 (6 bases). CDR1 and CDR2 from the germline V gene are MNHEY and SVGAGI. Trimming removed 1 base at V and 8 bases at J, with 14 bases between. This CDR3 has 15 amino acids. The CDR3 sequence: CASSYFGGSNEKLFF. The CDR3 region has the DNA TGTGCCAGCAGTTACTTTGGGGGCAGTAACGAAAAACTGTTTTTT.

The V call is TRBV6-1, the J call TRBJ1-3; 7 nucleotides align to TRBD1. Germline trimming cut 5 bases from V and 4 bases from J; bases unmatched to any gene: 11. The CDR3 is made up of 16 amino acids. Germline-derived CDR1 and CDR2 are MNHNS and SASEGT. The CDR3 region is CASSRQGILWGNTIYF. The CDR3 nucleotides are TGTGCCAGCAGTAGACAGGGCATCCTATGGGGAAACACCATATATTTT.

This clonotype was detected only a few times. The chain links TRBV6-1 to TRBJ1-5, with D uncertain. This CDR3 is 15 amino acids long. CDR1 MNHNS and CDR2 SASEGT come from the germline V gene. V lost 2 bases and J 5 bases, leaving 13 bases between the germline ends. The CDR3 nucleotides read TGTGCCAGCAGTGAAAATAGGGCCAACTATCAGCCCCAGCATTTT. Translating gives CASSENRANYQPQHF.

V usage is TRBV10-3 and J usage is TRBJ1-1, with D possibly TRBD1 on 5 matching bases. The germline V gene has CDR1 ENHRY and CDR2 SYGVKD. CDR3 length: 14 residues. Trimming pared 10 bases from V and 4 bases from J, leaving 19 bases between. The CDR3 reads CATIQADKSTEAFF. CDR3 bases: TGTGCCACCATCCAGGCGGACAAGAGCACTGAAGCTTTCTTT.

J is TRBJ2-3 and V is TRBV7-9; perhaps TRBD1 as D (5 bases). The CDR3 is made up of 16 amino acids. V was shortened by 3 bases and J by 1 base, with 14 bases between the two germline ends. The germline V gene has CDR1 SEHNR and CDR2 FQNEAQ (reference sequence). The CDR3 spells CASSFIGRVGTDTQYF. The CDR3 DNA reads TGTGCCAGCAGCTTTATCGGCAGGGTAGGCACAGATACGCAGTATTTT.